The sequence of this T cell receptor beta chain was determined in a study of blood T cells in healthy people across ages. For the second PCR, which ran for about 7 to 11 cycles, a sample-barcoded 5' primer and a J-beta primer mix were used. A minimum of 3 million CDR3-containing paired-end reads was obtained for each sample. TCRdb processed the 5' RACE reads anew with MiXCR; each CDR3 protein has one entry. The repertoire includes around 690,000 distinct CDR3 sequences, 58% of them detected once, and 35% to 40% sits in the top ten. Germline CDR1 reads SNHLY; CDR2 reads FYNNEI. This CDR3 is built from 18 residues. J lost 0 bases, V lost 6 bases, and 13 bases had no gene match.

The sequenced sample consisted of blood. The clonotype originates from a man aged 55 to 70 in good health. This chain connects TRBV2 to TRBJ1-4, with 7 bases aligning to TRBD1. The CDR3 sequence is CASSYRDSRVATNEKLFF. The CDR3 DNA follows: TGTGCCAGCAGCTACCGGGACAGTCGGGTGGCAACTAATGAAAAACTGTTTTTT.